This is a list of T cell receptor beta chains from one sample in a study of shared clonotypes between healthy human individuals. Clones were sequenced by immunoSEQ multiplex PCR, and TCRdb holds only the in-frame ones, with some missing. The table has 2 million to 2.5 million clones, about 95% seen once. Sequenced input: naive CD8+ T cells sorted from blood. The receptors originated from a man younger than 35 in good health. Both conserved end residues are part of each CDR3. The order of the fields is CDR3 protein, CDR3 DNA, D gene, clone size, V gene, J gene. The D gene is left open where the match is weak. For some rows the clone size is stated as once, few or many, or as a class when expanded; others skip it.

cdr3_aa: CASSLSPHSEWQYF; cdr3_nt: TGTGCCAGCAGTTTATCCCCCCACAGCGAATGGCAGTACTTC; d_call: -; clone_size: -; v_call: TRBV27; j_call: TRBJ2-7
cdr3_aa: CASSPAGSYEQYF; cdr3_nt: TGTGCCAGCAGCCCTGCGGGCAGCTACGAGCAGTACTTC; d_call: -; clone_size: once; v_call: TRBV11-3; j_call: TRBJ2-7
cdr3_aa: CASTYGTMNTGELFF; cdr3_nt: TGTGCCAGCACGTACGGGACAATGAACACCGGGGAGCTGTTTTTT; d_call: -; clone_size: -; v_call: TRBV2; j_call: TRBJ2-2
cdr3_aa: CASSLRPGVNTGELFF; cdr3_nt: TGTGCCAGCAGCTTACGGCCAGGGGTGAACACCGGGGAGCTGTTTTTT; d_call: -; clone_size: -; v_call: TRBV7-2; j_call: TRBJ2-2
cdr3_aa: CASSLEVLAGDNEQFF; cdr3_nt: TGTGCCAGCAGCTTGGAGGTCCTAGCGGGGGATAATGAGCAGTTCTTC; d_call: TRBD2; clone_size: -; v_call: TRBV5-4; j_call: TRBJ2-1
cdr3_aa: CASSQAGRASGANVLTF; cdr3_nt: TGCGCCAGCAGCCAAGCGGGGCGGGCCTCTGGGGCCAACGTCCTGACTTTC; d_call: -; clone_size: -; v_call: TRBV4-1; j_call: TRBJ2-6
cdr3_aa: CASSVGGTDPEQYF; cdr3_nt: TGTGCCAGCAGCGTAGGAGGGACTGACCCCGAGCAGTACTTC; d_call: -; clone_size: -; v_call: TRBV9; j_call: TRBJ2-7
cdr3_aa: CASSLAPPAQYF; cdr3_nt: TGTGCCAGCAGCTTAGCACCTCCGGCCCAGTACTTC; d_call: -; clone_size: -; v_call: TRBV5-4; j_call: TRBJ2-5
cdr3_aa: CSVEGDSYEQYF; cdr3_nt: TGCAGCGTTGAGGGGGACAGCTACGAGCAGTACTTC; d_call: TRBD1; clone_size: -; v_call: TRBV29-1; j_call: TRBJ2-7
cdr3_aa: CSVETTGFTDTQYF; cdr3_nt: TGCAGCGTTGAAACGACAGGGTTCACAGATACGCAGTATTTT; d_call: TRBD1; clone_size: -; v_call: TRBV29-1; j_call: TRBJ2-3
cdr3_aa: CASRMANTGELFF; cdr3_nt: TGTGCCAGCCGAATGGCGAACACCGGGGAGCTGTTTTTT; d_call: -; clone_size: -; v_call: TRBV6-5; j_call: TRBJ2-2
cdr3_aa: CASSAPGGYEQYF; cdr3_nt: TGTGCCAGCAGCGCCCCTGGGGGCTACGAGCAGTACTTC; d_call: -; clone_size: -; v_call: TRBV27; j_call: TRBJ2-7
cdr3_aa: CASSIKPAGPPVYGYTF; cdr3_nt: TGTGCCAGTAGTATAAAACCCGCCGGACCTCCGGTTTATGGCTACACCTTC; d_call: -; clone_size: -; v_call: TRBV19; j_call: TRBJ1-2
cdr3_aa: CATVARSDQPQHF; cdr3_nt: TGTGCCACCGTTGCCCGAAGCGATCAGCCCCAGCATTTT; d_call: -; clone_size: -; v_call: TRBV19; j_call: TRBJ1-5
cdr3_aa: CASSFLGQGAGVNTEAFF; cdr3_nt: TGTGCCAGCAGTTTCCTAGGACAGGGGGCGGGGGTGAACACTGAAGCTTTCTTT; d_call: TRBD1; clone_size: -; v_call: TRBV27; j_call: TRBJ1-1
cdr3_aa: CASSSGDYNEQFF; cdr3_nt: TGTGCCAGCAGCTCAGGGGACTACAATGAGCAGTTCTTC; d_call: -; clone_size: -; v_call: TRBV5-6; j_call: TRBJ2-1
cdr3_aa: CASSIEKSGERADTQYF; cdr3_nt: TGTGCCAGTAGTATTGAAAAGTCGGGAGAGCGAGCAGATACGCAGTATTTT; d_call: -; clone_size: -; v_call: TRBV19; j_call: TRBJ2-3
cdr3_aa: CASTLLLASSYNEQFF; cdr3_nt: TGTGCCAGCACCCTACTGCTAGCGAGCTCCTACAATGAGCAGTTCTTC; d_call: -; clone_size: -; v_call: TRBV11-2; j_call: TRBJ2-1
cdr3_aa: CASGGTENTGELFF; cdr3_nt: TGTGCCAGCGGGGGGACGGAGAACACCGGGGAGCTGTTTTTT; d_call: -; clone_size: -; v_call: TRBV9; j_call: TRBJ2-2
cdr3_aa: CASSQEGGEAFF; cdr3_nt: TGCGCCAGCAGCCAAGAGGGAGGCGAAGCTTTCTTT; d_call: -; clone_size: -; v_call: TRBV4-1; j_call: TRBJ1-1
cdr3_aa: CASSPTRPDTQYF; cdr3_nt: TGTGCCAGCTCACCAACTAGGCCAGATACGCAGTATTTT; d_call: -; clone_size: -; v_call: TRBV18; j_call: TRBJ2-3
cdr3_aa: CASTGTGTIANVLTF; cdr3_nt: TGTGCCAGCACCGGGACAGGGACGATAGCCAACGTCCTGACTTTC; d_call: TRBD1; clone_size: -; v_call: TRBV2; j_call: TRBJ2-6
cdr3_aa: CASSLWDANTGELFF; cdr3_nt: TGTGCCAGCAGCTTGTGGGACGCGAACACCGGGGAGCTGTTTTTT; d_call: -; clone_size: -; v_call: TRBV5-4; j_call: TRBJ2-2
cdr3_aa: CASSQGVSGSYEQFF; cdr3_nt: TGCGCCAGCAGCCAAGGGGTTAGCGGGAGCTATGAGCAGTTCTTC; d_call: TRBD2; clone_size: -; v_call: TRBV4-3; j_call: TRBJ2-1
cdr3_aa: CASKGYTEKLFF; cdr3_nt: TGTGCCAGTAAAGGGTACACTGAAAAACTGTTTTTT; d_call: -; clone_size: once; v_call: TRBV19; j_call: TRBJ1-4
cdr3_aa: CASSLAGPGELFF; cdr3_nt: TGTGCCAGCAGTTTAGCGGGGCCCGGGGAGCTGTTTTTT; d_call: -; clone_size: -; v_call: TRBV27; j_call: TRBJ2-2
cdr3_aa: CASSFSGGPNLNNEQFF; cdr3_nt: TGTGCCAGCAGCTTTAGCGGGGGCCCCAATCTGAACAATGAGCAGTTCTTC; d_call: TRBD2; clone_size: once; v_call: TRBV13; j_call: TRBJ2-1
cdr3_aa: CASSMGKGPTYEQYF; cdr3_nt: TGTGCCAGTAGTATGGGCAAGGGGCCAACCTACGAGCAGTACTTC; d_call: -; clone_size: -; v_call: TRBV19; j_call: TRBJ2-7
cdr3_aa: CASSQVTGDYEQYF; cdr3_nt: TGCGCCAGCAGCCAAGTAACAGGAGACTACGAGCAGTACTTC; d_call: -; clone_size: -; v_call: TRBV4-1; j_call: TRBJ2-7
cdr3_aa: CASSEFGETINYGYTF; cdr3_nt: TGTGCCAGCAGTGAATTTGGGGAGACTATTAACTATGGCTACACCTTC; d_call: -; clone_size: -; v_call: TRBV6-4; j_call: TRBJ1-2
cdr3_aa: CASSLTGGVPNTEAFF; cdr3_nt: TGTGCCAGCAGCTTGACAGGGGGGGTACCGAACACTGAAGCTTTCTTT; d_call: TRBD1; clone_size: once; v_call: TRBV7-9; j_call: TRBJ1-1
cdr3_aa: CASSLPGLAGYLGANVLTF; cdr3_nt: TGTGCCAGTTCCCTACCGGGACTAGCGGGATATCTTGGGGCCAACGTCCTGACTTTC; d_call: TRBD2; clone_size: once; v_call: TRBV19; j_call: TRBJ2-6
cdr3_aa: CASSLGTGVDEQYF; cdr3_nt: TGTGCCAGTAGTCTCGGGACAGGGGTCGACGAGCAGTACTTC; d_call: TRBD1; clone_size: -; v_call: TRBV19; j_call: TRBJ2-7
cdr3_aa: CASSAGGSPLHF; cdr3_nt: TGTGCCAGCAGCGCGGGGGGGTCACCCCTCCACTTT; d_call: -; clone_size: -; v_call: TRBV9; j_call: TRBJ1-6
cdr3_aa: CASGGGRTDTQYF; cdr3_nt: TGTGCCAGCGGAGGGGGCAGAACAGATACGCAGTATTTT; d_call: -; clone_size: many; v_call: TRBV7-9; j_call: TRBJ2-3
cdr3_aa: CASSLVVFLGGQGLSEQYF; cdr3_nt: TGTGCCAGCAGCTTAGTTGTCTTTTTAGGGGGACAGGGATTGTCCGAGCAGTACTTC; d_call: TRBD1; clone_size: -; v_call: TRBV7-8; j_call: TRBJ2-7
cdr3_aa: CASSSDHSYEQYF; cdr3_nt: TGTGCCAGCAGCTCCGACCACTCCTACGAGCAGTACTTC; d_call: -; clone_size: -; v_call: TRBV7-9; j_call: TRBJ2-7
cdr3_aa: CASSKTSQTYEQYF; cdr3_nt: TGTGCCAGCAGCAAGACTAGCCAGACCTACGAGCAGTACTTC; d_call: TRBD2; clone_size: -; v_call: TRBV16; j_call: TRBJ2-7
cdr3_aa: CASSPGTGGVNEQFF; cdr3_nt: TGTGCCAGCAGTCCTGGGACAGGGGGGGTGAATGAGCAGTTCTTC; d_call: TRBD1; clone_size: -; v_call: TRBV27; j_call: TRBJ2-1
cdr3_aa: CASSFPGSLVQPQHF; cdr3_nt: TGTGCCAGCAGTTTCCCAGGGTCCCTTGTTCAGCCCCAGCATTTT; d_call: -; clone_size: -; v_call: TRBV6-1; j_call: TRBJ1-5
cdr3_aa: CAWSVTTGGSQHF; cdr3_nt: TGTGCCTGGAGTGTAACCACGGGAGGGTCCCAGCATTTT; d_call: -; clone_size: once; v_call: TRBV30; j_call: TRBJ1-5
cdr3_aa: CASSLRSGPYEQYF; cdr3_nt: TGTGCCAGCAGTTTGCGTAGCGGGCCTTACGAGCAGTACTTC; d_call: TRBD2; clone_size: -; v_call: TRBV27; j_call: TRBJ2-7
cdr3_aa: CASSAGTDEAFF; cdr3_nt: TGTGCCAGCAGCGCTGGGACAGATGAAGCTTTCTTT; d_call: TRBD1; clone_size: -; v_call: TRBV9; j_call: TRBJ1-1
cdr3_aa: CASSLYVGQGSSGNTIYF; cdr3_nt: TGTGCCAGCTCCCTTTATGTGGGACAGGGGAGCTCTGGAAACACCATATATTTT; d_call: TRBD1; clone_size: -; v_call: TRBV7-8; j_call: TRBJ1-3
cdr3_aa: CASSLGGQGRYEQYF; cdr3_nt: TGCGCCAGCAGCTTGGGGGGACAGGGACGATACGAGCAGTACTTC; d_call: TRBD1; clone_size: -; v_call: TRBV5-1; j_call: TRBJ2-7
cdr3_aa: CASSLQTGNPYEQYF; cdr3_nt: TGCGCCAGCAGCCTACAGACAGGGAACCCCTACGAGCAGTACTTC; d_call: TRBD1; clone_size: -; v_call: TRBV4-3; j_call: TRBJ2-7
cdr3_aa: CASTVHNANTGELFF; cdr3_nt: TGTGCCAGCACCGTACACAACGCGAACACCGGGGAGCTGTTTTTT; d_call: -; clone_size: -; v_call: TRBV7-9; j_call: TRBJ2-2
cdr3_aa: CASSPVQGNYGYTF; cdr3_nt: TGTGCCAGCAGCCCAGTACAGGGGAACTATGGCTACACCTTC; d_call: TRBD1; clone_size: -; v_call: TRBV7-9; j_call: TRBJ1-2
cdr3_aa: CASSFALDTGELFF; cdr3_nt: TGTGCCAGCAGCTTCGCCCTAGACACCGGGGAGCTGTTTTTT; d_call: -; clone_size: -; v_call: TRBV11-2; j_call: TRBJ2-2
cdr3_aa: CASSSWDGETQYF; cdr3_nt: TGTGCCAGCAGCTCCTGGGACGGGGAGACCCAGTACTTC; d_call: -; clone_size: -; v_call: TRBV11-2; j_call: TRBJ2-5
cdr3_aa: CASSHPGQANTGELFF; cdr3_nt: TGTGCCAGCAGCCATCCGGGACAGGCGAACACCGGGGAGCTGTTTTTT; d_call: TRBD1; clone_size: -; v_call: TRBV4-2; j_call: TRBJ2-2
cdr3_aa: CASSWTGQDNEKLFF; cdr3_nt: TGTGCCAGCAGCTGGACGGGACAGGATAATGAAAAACTGTTTTTT; d_call: TRBD1; clone_size: -; v_call: TRBV13; j_call: TRBJ1-4
cdr3_aa: CASGTGEFRNIQYF; cdr3_nt: TGTGCCAGCGGGACAGGCGAATTCAGAAACATTCAGTACTTC; d_call: TRBD1; clone_size: -; v_call: TRBV27; j_call: TRBJ2-4
cdr3_aa: CSGRDSSYEQYF; cdr3_nt: TGCAGCGGCCGGGACAGCTCCTACGAGCAGTACTTC; d_call: TRBD1; clone_size: -; v_call: TRBV29-1; j_call: TRBJ2-7
cdr3_aa: CASNGASGENEQFF; cdr3_nt: TGTGCCAGCAACGGGGCTAGCGGGGAGAATGAGCAGTTCTTC; d_call: TRBD2; clone_size: -; v_call: TRBV9; j_call: TRBJ2-1